Sequencing of this TCR beta chain was carried out in a study of cytomegalovirus exposure and HLA in healthy donors. The PCR employed 60 Vbeta primers together with 13 Jbeta primers. TCRdb keeps only in-frame clones here, not all; method: immunoSEQ multiplex PCR. The sample holds about 140,000 clones, roughly 80% seen once. Germline V CDR1 and CDR2: MNHNS, SASEGT. The CDR3 extends over 16 amino acids. Trimming took off 3 bases at V and 2 bases at J, with 14 bases between the two ends. This clonotype originated in a man aged 35-49 years in good health and CMV-seronegative. The specimen sequenced was PBMCs. V and J are TRBV6-1 and TRBJ1-5; weak D call: TRBD1 (6 bases). This chain's CDR3 is CASSDQGRAGNQPQHF. The CDR3, as DNA: TGTGCCAGCAGTGACCAGGGGAGGGCTGGCAATCAGCCCCAGCATTTT.